The rows below give T cell receptor beta chains drawn from one sample of a study of shared clonotypes between healthy human individuals. The data were produced by immunoSEQ multiplex PCR, yet TCRdb's version contains in-frame clones alone and is incomplete. Among fewer than 850,000 clones, about 96% were seen once, and the ten largest hold about 0.22%. Sequenced material: naive CD8+ T cells sorted from blood. The receptors shown here come from a young man in good health. Both conserved end residues are part of each CDR3. D genes are given only for firm matches. The size field is filled for only some rows; it gives once, few, many or a size class.

TRBV7-9	TRBJ2-5	TRBD2	-	CASSPAGGARETQYF	TGTGCCAGCAGCCCAGCCGGGGGGGCTCGGGAGACCCAGTACTTC
TRBV6-1	TRBJ1-5	-	-	CASRQDNQPQHF	TGTGCCAGCAGGCAGGACAATCAGCCCCAGCATTTT
TRBV28	TRBJ2-7	TRBD1	-	CASSLETWDREVNEQYF	TGTGCCAGCAGTTTAGAGACGTGGGACAGGGAAGTCAACGAGCAGTACTTC
TRBV5-1	TRBJ2-1	TRBD2	-	CASSLDLGEGYNEQFF	TGCGCCAGCAGCTTGGATTTGGGGGAGGGCTACAATGAGCAGTTCTTC
TRBV2	TRBJ2-7	TRBD1	-	CASSGRDRSYEQYF	TGTGCCAGCAGTGGCCGGGACAGGTCCTACGAGCAGTACTTC
TRBV14	TRBJ2-7	-	-	CASSQGQTGLYEQYF	TGTGCCAGCAGCCAAGGGCAAACAGGCCTCTACGAGCAGTACTTC
TRBV5-8	TRBJ1-5	TRBD1	-	CASSHGTGSNPQHF	TGTGCCAGCAGCCATGGGACAGGGAGTAATCCCCAGCATTTT
TRBV27	TRBJ2-3	TRBD1	-	CASSPRDRATDTQYF	TGTGCCAGCAGTCCGCGGGACAGGGCAACAGATACGCAGTATTTT
TRBV4-1	TRBJ2-7	-	-	CASSQGTVYEQYF	TGCGCCAGCAGCCAAGGGACAGTCTACGAGCAGTACTTC
TRBV9	TRBJ2-3	TRBD2	-	CASSDLGGERRQYF	TGTGCCAGCAGCGACCTTGGGGGGGAGCGGCGGCAGTATTTT
TRBV19	TRBJ2-3	TRBD2	-	CASSPLGTSAASTDTQYF	TGTGCCAGTAGCCCTCTTGGGACTAGCGCCGCGTCCACAGATACGCAGTATTTT
TRBV18	TRBJ2-7	-	-	CASSPRQSSYEQYF	TGTGCCAGCTCGCCTCGACAGAGCTCCTACGAGCAGTACTTC
TRBV5-5	TRBJ2-7	TRBD1	-	CASSISGTGTHEQYF	TGTGCCAGCAGCATATCCGGGACAGGGACCCACGAGCAGTACTTC
TRBV11-2	TRBJ1-4	-	-	CASSPGRQEKLFF	TGTGCCAGCAGCCCCGGCCGACAGGAAAAACTGTTTTTT
TRBV7-3	TRBJ1-5	-	-	CASSSGVGQPQHF	TGTGCCAGCAGCTCAGGGGTAGGCCAGCCCCAGCATTTT
TRBV29-1	TRBJ2-7	-	few	CSVVGNEQYF	TGCAGCGTTGTAGGGAACGAGCAGTACTTC
TRBV7-9	TRBJ2-3	TRBD2	-	CASSLVGLEWISTDTQYF	TGTGCCAGCAGCTTAGTGGGACTAGAATGGATTAGCACAGATACGCAGTATTTT